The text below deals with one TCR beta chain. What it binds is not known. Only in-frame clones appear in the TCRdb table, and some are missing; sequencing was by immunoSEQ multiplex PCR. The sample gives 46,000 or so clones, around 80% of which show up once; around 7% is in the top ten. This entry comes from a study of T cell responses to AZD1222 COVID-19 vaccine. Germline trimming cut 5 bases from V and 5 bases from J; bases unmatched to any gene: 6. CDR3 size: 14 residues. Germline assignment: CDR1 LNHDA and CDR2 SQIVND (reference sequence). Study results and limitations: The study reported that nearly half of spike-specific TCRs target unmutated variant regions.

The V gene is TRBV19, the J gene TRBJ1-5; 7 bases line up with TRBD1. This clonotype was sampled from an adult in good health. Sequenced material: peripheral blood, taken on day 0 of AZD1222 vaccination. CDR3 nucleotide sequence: TGTGCCAGTAGTCCTGGACAGGTTTATCAGCCCCAGCATTTT. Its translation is CASSPGQVYQPQHF.